The present T cell receptor (beta chain) was sequenced within a study of T cell responses to AZD1222 COVID-19 vaccine. Study observations and caveats: Among spike-specific TCRs, nearly half reportedly target unmutated variant regions.

The CDR3 extends over 16 amino acids. Germline V gene sequence: CDR1 LGHNA, CDR2 YSLEER. V dropped 1 base and J dropped 2 bases, with 12 bases sitting between them. Concerning this clone: Its antigen is currently unknown.

Generated by immunoSEQ multiplex PCR, the TCRdb table keeps only in-frame clones and is missing some. Of 70,000 or so clones in the sample, about 83% were seen once. The sequences come from peripheral blood, collected 28 days after the second AZD1222 dose. The receptor was isolated from an adult who received the AZD1222 COVID-19 vaccine. This rearrangement joins TRBV4-3 to TRBJ2-1; D gene ambiguous. The CDR3 is CASSQGSWQAYNEQFF. The CDR3 nucleotides read TGCGCCAGCAGCCAAGGGTCGTGGCAAGCCTACAATGAGCAGTTCTTC.